Following are 27 T cell receptor beta chains from one sample sequenced in a study of blood T cell repertoires in COVID-19. The method was immunoSEQ multiplex PCR; TCRdb's version includes in-frame clones alone and lacks a portion of them. Counted here are under 40,000 clones, 78% occurring once; the ten biggest clones make up roughly 7.3%. Sequencing was done on a sample of peripheral blood. These receptors originate from a woman aged 60-75 years with acute or convalescent COVID-19.

The chain links TRBV29-1 to TRBJ2-7; 9 bases are shared with TRBD1. The V segment lost 3 bases and the J segment 5 bases; nucleotides outside the gene matches: 8. CDR3 length: 14 residues. Germline V gene lookup returns CDR1 SQVTM and CDR2 ANQGSEA. CDR3 amino acids: CSVEQGQGINEQYF. In DNA, the CDR3 is TGCAGCGTTGAGCAGGGACAGGGTATCAACGAGCAGTACTTC.

The rearrangement joins TRBV29-1 to TRBJ2-7; TRBD1 matches 7 bases. CDR1 is SQVTM, CDR2 ANQGSEA, per germline. Losses at the gene ends were 7 bases for V and 3 bases for J; bases not matched to a gene: 9. The CDR3 covers 13 residues. The CDR3 DNA reads as TGCAGCGCGGGACAGTCGACCAACTACGAGCAGTACTTC. Protein: CSAGQSTNYEQYF.

The chain recombines TRBV7-3 with TRBJ1-1; D remains unclear. The V end was cut by 1 base, the J end by 3 bases, with 9 bases between. Germline values: CDR1 SGHTA, CDR2 FQGTGA. The CDR3 is 14 residues long. The CDR3 is CASSLRPADTEAFF. The CDR3 DNA reads TGTGCCAGCAGCTTAAGGCCAGCGGACACTGAAGCTTTCTTT.

V is TRBV10-3 and J is TRBJ1-2; D is unclear. Germline CDR1 ENHRY, CDR2 SYGVKD. This CDR3 spans 14 amino acids. With 9 bases removed from V and 0 bases from J, the gap between germline ends came to 14 bases. This chain's CDR3 is CAIASESANYGYTF. CDR3 bases: TGTGCCATAGCTTCTGAATCCGCTAACTATGGCTACACCTTC.

This clone is a singleton in its sample. This sequence joins TRBV28 and TRBJ1-2; the D is unclear. CDR1 is MDHEN, CDR2 SYDVKM, per germline. The CDR3 spans 14 residues. Deletions cut 2 bases from V and 8 bases from J, with 15 bases between. The CDR3 bases are TGTGCCAGCAGTTTACGGGGAGAGGGATGGGGCTACACCTTC. Amino acids: CASSLRGEGWGYTF.

The rearrangement joins TRBV2 to TRBJ1-1; D gene unclear. The V gene's germline CDR1 is SNHLY and CDR2 FYNNEI. Trimming pared 4 bases from V and 9 bases from J, leaving 9 bases between. CDR3 size: 11 residues. CDR3 amino acids: CASSVEGKAFF. As DNA, the CDR3 is TGTGCCAGCAGTGTGGAGGGCAAAGCTTTCTTT. The complete variable domain, with remaining parts taken from reference TRBV2 and TRBJ1-1, reads EPEVTQTPSHQVTQMGQEVILRCVPISNHLYFYWYRQILGQKVEFLVSFYNNEISEKSEIFDDQFSVERPDGSNFTLKIRSTKLEDSAMYFCASSVEGKAFFGQGTRLTVV.

This clone was recorded once. The chain combines TRBV9 with TRBJ1-3, with D tentatively TRBD1 (5 bases). V dropped 0 bases and J dropped 0 bases, with 13 bases sitting between them. The CDR3 contains 17 residues. CDR1 and CDR2 from the germline V gene are SGDLS and YYNGEE. As DNA, the CDR3 is TGTGCCAGCAGCGTAGGCGCAGGGACTCTCTCTGGAAACACCATATATTTT. It is translated as CASSVGAGTLSGNTIYF.

The chain joins TRBV3-1 (or the pseudogene TRBV3-2) to TRBJ1-1; D possibly corresponds to TRBD1 (6 bases). V was trimmed by 4 bases and J by 7 bases, leaving 16 bases between them. The germline gives CDR1 LGHDT, CDR2 YNNKEL (reference sequence). The CDR3 sequence is 14 residues long. The CDR3 sequence is CASSRRQDIGEAFF. The CDR3 DNA is TGTGCCAGCAGCCGACGACAGGATATCGGTGAAGCTTTCTTT.

The V call is TRBV6-5, the J call TRBJ1-6; D gene uncertain. This CDR3 is 14 amino acids long. The ends were cut back, 8 bases at V and 10 bases at J, with 18 bases in the middle. Per germline, CDR1 MNHEY and CDR2 SVGAGI. The CDR3 loop is CASRRGQVGSPLHF. Here the CDR3 DNA reads TGTGCCAGCCGTCGGGGTCAAGTGGGATCACCCCTCCACTTT.

The chain joins TRBV5-6 to TRBJ2-4, with TRBD2 matching 12 bases. V lost 2 bases and J lost 2; bases outside the gene matches: 2. The CDR3 is 16 amino acids. Germline V lookup: CDR1 SGHDT, CDR2 YYEEEE. CDR3 sequence reads: CASSLGLAGPKNIQYF. The CDR3 bases are TGTGCCAGCAGCTTAGGACTAGCGGGGCCCAAAAACATTCAGTACTTC.

The chain carries TRBV19 and TRBJ1-6, with D unresolved. This CDR3 has 17 amino acids. V lost 2 bases and J lost 0, with 11 bases in between. Per the germline V gene, CDR1 is LNHDA and CDR2 is SQIVND (reference sequence). The CDR3 DNA is TGTGCCAGTAGTATAATCCCCCGCGGCTCCTATAATTCACCCCTCCACTTT. It codes for CASSIIPRGSYNSPLHF.

The rearrangement joins TRBV5-1 to TRBJ2-2; 7 bases agree with TRBD1. Germline assignment: CDR1 SGHRS and CDR2 YFSETQ. V shed 5 bases and J 6 bases; nucleotides not matched to a gene: 13. This CDR3 region has 16 residues. The CDR3 DNA follows: TGCGCCAGCAGGGACCGACAGGGAGAATTCGCCGGGGAGCTGTTTTTT. Translated: CASRDRQGEFAGELFF. Together with reference TRBV5-1 and TRBJ2-2, the CDR3 gives the full variable domain: KAGVTQTPRYLIKTRGQQVTLSCSPISGHRSVSWYQQTPGQGLQFLFEYFSETQRNKGNFPGRFSGRQFSNSRSEMNVSTLELGDSALYLCASRDRQGEFAGELFFGEGSRLTVL.

The chain carries TRBV7-2 and TRBJ2-5, with 12 bases that match TRBD2. V lost 5 bases to trimming and J lost 5 bases; unmatched junction nucleotides: 9. The CDR3 is 16 residues long. Germline V CDR1 and CDR2: SGHTA, FQGNSA. In nucleotides, the CDR3 is TGTGCCAGCAGCCCAGAGACTAGCGGGGGATGGGAGACCCAGTACTTC. It is translated as CASSPETSGGWETQYF.

The rearrangement uses TRBV10-3 and TRBJ1-5; possible D gene TRBD1, 6 bases. Per the germline V gene, CDR1 is ENHRY and CDR2 is SYGVKD. This CDR3 region has 13 residues. The germline V and J ends were trimmed by 5 bases and 7 bases, with 12 bases remaining between them. The CDR3, as DNA: TGTGCCATCAGTTGGCAGGGGTACCAGCCCCAGCATTTT. Translated: CAISWQGYQPQHF.

V gene TRBV7-9 combines with J gene TRBJ1-4, with 9 bases identical to TRBD1. Per the germline V gene, CDR1 is SEHNR and CDR2 is FQNEAQ (reference sequence). The CDR3 spans 15 residues. The V segment lost 1 base and the J segment 12 bases; nucleotides outside the gene matches: 9. The CDR3 region is CASSLGTGAVGELFF. CDR3 nucleotide sequence: TGTGCCAGCAGCTTAGGGACAGGGGCAGTTGGGGAACTGTTTTTT.

This clone was observed a few times. The rearrangement joins TRBV15 to TRBJ1-1; a weak D match, TRBD1 (5 bases). Germline assignment: CDR1 LNHNV and CDR2 YYDKDF (reference sequence). The CDR3 has 15 residues. V lost 0 bases to trimming and J lost 5 bases, with 13 bases between them. The CDR3 nucleotides read TGTGCCACCAGCAGAGATCTAGGGGATGGAACTGAAGCTTTCTTT. Amino acids: CATSRDLGDGTEAFF.

The rearrangement links TRBV14 to TRBJ2-2; a weak D match, TRBD1 (6 bases). The V gene's germline CDR1 is SGHDN and CDR2 FVKESK. CDR3 length equals 17 residues. Trimming pared 0 bases from V and 8 bases from J, leaving 19 bases between. CDR3 coding DNA: TGTGCCAGCAGCCAAGAAACCCTATTTGGGGGCTCGGGGGAGCTGTTTTTT. It encodes CASSQETLFGGSGELFF.

This clone was seen a single time. The chain employs TRBV5-4 and TRBJ2-7, with a possible D match to TRBD2 (6 bases). V shed 4 bases and J shed 4 bases, with 24 bases lying between them. CDR1 is SGHNT and CDR2 is YYREEE in the germline V gene (reference sequence). The length of the CDR3 is 17 residues. The CDR3 is CASSAYHRRGKGYEQYF. CDR3 coding DNA: TGTGCCAGCAGCGCCTACCACCGCCGGGGGAAGGGTTACGAGCAGTACTTC.

In the case of this clone: One end of the junction does not line up with germline, which may come from a read error. V and J are TRBV6-5 and TRBJ2-7; possibly TRBD1 for D (5 bases). The CDR3 is made up of 12 amino acids. Germline-derived CDR1 and CDR2 are MNHEY and SVGAGI. Here the CDR3 reads CASSLSTTGHTF. The CDR3, as DNA: TGTGCCAGCAGTCTTTCAACCACAGGCCACACATTC.

CDR3 in DNA: TGTGCTTGGGGCGAGAGGCCCCAGCATTTT. Encoded protein: CAWGERPQHF. The chain employs TRBV5-4 and TRBJ1-5; D is perhaps TRBD1 (5 bases). The CDR3 loop spans 10 amino acids. Per germline, CDR1 SGHNT and CDR2 YYREEE (reference sequence). The full variable domain, rest sourced from reference TRBV5-4 and TRBJ1-5, is ETGVTQSPTHLIKTRGQQVTLRCSSQSGHNTVSWYQQALGQGPQFIFQYYREEENGRGNFPPRFSGLQFPNYSSELNVNALELDDSALYLCAWGERPQHFGDGTRLSIL.

The CDR3 nucleotides are TGTGCCAGCACCGTAGGGGGATGGAACTCTGGAAACACCATATATTTT. Its protein product is CASTVGGWNSGNTIYF. The V call is TRBV28, the J call TRBJ1-3; tentative D call: TRBD1 (6 bases). V gave up 7 bases and J gave up 0 bases, with 16 bases separating them. Germline CDR1 reads MDHEN; CDR2 reads SYDVKM. CDR3 size: 16 residues.

Only one count was recorded for this clone. The V and J genes are TRBV21-1 and TRBJ2-1; TRBD2 reflects the table's D call only, with no check against the DNA. TRBV21-1 is reported as a pseudogene. The CDR3 is made up of 15 amino acids. The CDR3 coding sequence is TGTGCCAGCAGCCGACGGACTAGCGGGGGGCCGCAGCAGTTCTTC. Protein sequence: CASSRRTSGGPQQFF.

The table lists this clone with a count of one. The J gene is TRBJ1-1, the V gene TRBV20-1; no reliable D call. The CDR3 covers 15 residues. Germline V gene sequence: CDR1 DFQATT, CDR2 SNEGSKA (reference sequence). V was clipped by 3 bases and J by 2 bases, with 16 bases between them. This CDR3 reads CSASLRRTLNTEAFF. CDR3 nucleotides: TGCAGTGCTAGTCTACGGAGGACCCTAAACACTGAAGCTTTCTTT.

The chain carries TRBV7-3 and TRBJ1-2; tentatively, D is TRBD1 (6 bases). The V end lost 5 bases, the J end lost 1 base, and 14 bases lay between the germline ends. The CDR3 has 15 amino acids. In germline, CDR1 is SGHTA, CDR2 FQGTGA. The CDR3 protein is CASSTGTPNNYGYTF. The CDR3 coding sequence is TGTGCCAGCAGCACCGGGACACCCAATAACTATGGCTACACCTTC. The full variable domain, in which reference TRBV7-3 and TRBJ1-2 provide the parts outside the CDR3, is GAGVSQTPSNKVTEKGKYVELRCDPISGHTALYWYRQSLGQGPEFLIYFQGTGAADDSGLPNDRFFAVRPEGSVSTLKIQRTERGDSAVYLCASSTGTPNNYGYTFGSGTRLTVV.

The rearrangement uses TRBV14 and TRBJ2-3, with 13 positions matching TRBD2. V lost 4 bases to trimming and J lost 5 bases; unmatched junction nucleotides: 21. Germline CDR1 SGHDN, CDR2 FVKESK. There are 21 residues in the CDR3. The CDR3 DNA follows: TGTGCCAGCAGCCCCCTCACCCCCGTCGGACTAGCGGGGGAGGGTGGAGATACGCAGTATTTT. Encoded protein: CASSPLTPVGLAGEGGDTQYF. Filled out from reference TRBV14 and TRBJ2-3, the complete variable domain reads EAGVTQFPSHSVIEKGQTVTLRCDPISGHDNLYWYRRVMGKEIKFLLHFVKESKQDESGMPNNRFLAERTGGTYSTLKVQPAELEDSGVYFCASSPLTPVGLAGEGGDTQYFGPGTRLTVL.

This clone was detected only a few times. The chain employs TRBV18 and TRBJ1-1; D remains ambiguous. The CDR3 runs 13 residues. Germline CDR1 KGHSH, CDR2 LQKENI. V was trimmed by 5 bases and J by 2 bases, leaving 9 bases between them. The CDR3 coding sequence is TGTGCCAGCTCAAGCAGCGTCAACACTGAAGCTTTCTTT. Amino acid sequence: CASSSSVNTEAFF. The variable domain in full, with the rest retrieved from reference TRBV18 and TRBJ1-1, is NAGVMQNPRHLVRRRGQEARLRCSPMKGHSHVYWYRQLPEEGLKFMVYLQKENIIDESGMPKERFSAEFPKEGPSILRIQQVVRGDSAAYFCASSSSVNTEAFFGQGTRLTVV.

This chain joins TRBV25-1 and TRBJ2-1; the match to TRBD1 covers 8 bases. Germline V gives CDR1 MGHDK, CDR2 SYGVNS. V shed 1 base and J 6 bases; nucleotides not matched to a gene: 5. The CDR3 contains 15 residues. This chain's CDR3 is CASSEWTGSINEQFF. The CDR3 nucleotides are TGTGCCAGCAGTGAATGGACAGGGTCAATCAATGAGCAGTTCTTC.